This TCR beta chain is from a study of T-cell reconstitution after alpha-beta-depleted transplantation in children. Study outcomes and limitations: Surviving recipient T cells and intrathymic progenitors accounted for some patients' high TCRbeta diversity at day 60.

V was clipped by 0 bases and J by 0 bases, with 15 bases between them. The germline V gene encodes CDR1 DFQATT and CDR2 SNEGSKA (reference sequence). The CDR3 is made up of 17 amino acids. Unique molecular identifiers were incorporated into the prepared TCRbeta library. TCRdb reanalysed the PCR reads using MiXCR and keeps one entry per CDR3 protein. This table has 550,000 to 600,000 distinct CDR3 sequences, about 21% appearing once. As regards this clonotype: What it binds is unknown.

The origin of this receptor is a boy under three years old who had a stem cell transplant for acute myeloid leukemia, so the T cells may come from the graft donor. The chain links TRBV20-1 to TRBJ1-5; TRBD1 might be the D (5 bases). This material consisted of PBMCs, mostly from graft donor cells, taken 360 days after TCRalphabeta/CD19-depleted stem cell transplant. The CDR3 here is CSARDPWAGISNQPQHF. As DNA, the CDR3 is TGCAGTGCTAGAGATCCCTGGGCAGGGATTAGCAATCAGCCCCAGCATTTT.